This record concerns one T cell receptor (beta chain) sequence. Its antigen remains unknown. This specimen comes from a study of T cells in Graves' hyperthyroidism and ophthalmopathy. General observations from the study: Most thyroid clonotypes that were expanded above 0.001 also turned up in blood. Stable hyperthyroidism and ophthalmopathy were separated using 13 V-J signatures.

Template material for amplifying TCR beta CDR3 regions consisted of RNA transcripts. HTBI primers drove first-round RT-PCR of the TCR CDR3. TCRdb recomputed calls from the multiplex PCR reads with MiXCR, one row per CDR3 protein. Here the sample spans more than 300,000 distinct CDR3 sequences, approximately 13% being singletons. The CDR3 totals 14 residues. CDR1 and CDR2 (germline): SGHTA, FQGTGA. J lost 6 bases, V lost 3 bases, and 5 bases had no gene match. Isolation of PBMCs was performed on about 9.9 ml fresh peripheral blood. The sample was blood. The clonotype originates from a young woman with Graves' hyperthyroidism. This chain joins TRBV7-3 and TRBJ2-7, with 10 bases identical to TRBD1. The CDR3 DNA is TGTGCCAGCAGCTTGGGACAGGGGTTAGGCGAGCAGTACTTC. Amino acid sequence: CASSLGQGLGEQYF.